This paragraph reports one TCR beta chain. The sample belongs to a study of blood T cell repertoires in COVID-19. About the study: Acute and convalescent COVID-19 samples came from the United States, Italy and Spain. The cDNA or gDNA used as material had been derived from T cells, B-cell-depleted T cells, or PBMCs.

The CDR3 runs to 15 residues. Per germline, CDR1 KGHDR and CDR2 SFDVKD. V lost 5 bases and J lost 5, with 16 bases in between. Original analysis: It was from reference gene primer amplification that nucleated cell counts were estimated. Profiled with immunoSEQ multiplex PCR; TCRdb holds only in-frame clones, not every one. V, J and clone size were drawn from that table, and D and trimming were deduced from the DNA. Counted here are 90,000 to 100,000 clones, around nine tenths occurring once; the ten biggest clones make up over 1.5%. The TCR sequence derives from an elderly man with acute or convalescent COVID-19. This chain joins TRBV24-1 and TRBJ2-3; D is possibly TRBD1 (5 bases). Sequences were obtained from peripheral blood. The CDR3 DNA sequence: TGTGCCACCAGTGTGGCCAAGGGGTCGATAGATACGCAGTATTTT. Protein sequence: CATSVAKGSIDTQYF.